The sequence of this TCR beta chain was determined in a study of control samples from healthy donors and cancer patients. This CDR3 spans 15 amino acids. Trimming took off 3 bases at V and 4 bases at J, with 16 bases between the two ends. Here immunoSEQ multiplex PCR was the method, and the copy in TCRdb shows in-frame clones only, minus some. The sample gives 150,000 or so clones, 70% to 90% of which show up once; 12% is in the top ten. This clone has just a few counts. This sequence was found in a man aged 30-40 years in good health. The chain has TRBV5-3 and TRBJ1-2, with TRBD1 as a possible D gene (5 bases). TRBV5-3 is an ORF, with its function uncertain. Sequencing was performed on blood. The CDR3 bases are TGTGCCAGAAGCTGGGACTCAGGGATCGCCTATGGCTACACCTTC. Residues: CARSWDSGIAYGYTF.